This T cell receptor (beta chain) was recorded in a study of OX40 agonist ivuxolimab in advanced cancers. Study-level background: A mean age of around 66 years, range roughly 20 to 79, was recorded, and roughly 80% were male. Study-wide results and limits: At 0.1 to 3.0 mg/kg and by week 6, CD4+ and CD8+ T cells in the blood had expanded clonally.

Sequencing used immunoSEQ multiplex PCR; TCRdb keeps in-frame clones, though not all of them. The sample includes tens of thousands of clones, about 80% of them seen just once. The length of the CDR3 is 11 residues. V lost 3 bases and J lost 2, with 2 bases in between. Germline V CDR1 and CDR2: WNHNN, SYGVQD (reference sequence). Concerning this clone itself: Its antigen is as yet unknown.

The V gene is TRBV10-1, the J gene TRBJ2-7; D is uncertain. The sequence came from an adult with an advanced solid tumor such as melanoma, head and neck, liver or kidney cancer. The material sequenced was CD4+ or CD8+ T cells sorted from blood, taken in a trial of the OX40 agonist ivuxolimab. The CDR3, as DNA: TGCGCCAGCAGTGATACCTACGAGCAGTACTTC. This encodes CASSDTYEQYF.